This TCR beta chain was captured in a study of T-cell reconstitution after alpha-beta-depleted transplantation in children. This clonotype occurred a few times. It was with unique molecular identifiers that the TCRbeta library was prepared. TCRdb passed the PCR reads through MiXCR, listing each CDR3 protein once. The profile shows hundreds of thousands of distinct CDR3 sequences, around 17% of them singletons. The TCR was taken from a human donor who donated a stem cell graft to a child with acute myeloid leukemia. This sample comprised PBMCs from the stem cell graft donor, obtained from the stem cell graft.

The CDR3 spells CASRPLGNTGELFF. In nucleotides, the CDR3 is TGTGCCAGTCGGCCCCTCGGAAACACCGGGGAGCTGTTTTTT. The chain has TRBV12-3 or TRBV12-4 and TRBJ2-2; D gene uncertain. CDR3 length: 14 amino acids. V was pared by 9 bases and J by 2 bases, with 13 bases between.